The present T cell receptor (beta chain) was sequenced within a study of shared clonotypes between healthy human individuals. Looking at the study overall: Per-donor plates numbered three CD4 naive, three CD4 memory, two CD8 naive and one CD8 memory.

Study results and caveats: Depth of sequencing was expected to influence donor clonotype sharing.

The table lists this clone with a count of one. The antigen remains unidentified. CD45RO-negative cells were positively selected for CCR7, leaving out terminally differentiated effector memory CD45RA+ cells. Only in-frame clones appear in the TCRdb table, and some are missing; sequencing was by immunoSEQ multiplex PCR. The profile shows about 2.2 million clones, around 95% of them singletons. This CDR3 spans 14 amino acids. V shed 6 bases and J 7 bases; nucleotides not matched to a gene: 6. Germline CDR1 reads PRHDT; CDR2 reads FYEKMQ (reference sequence). The clonotype was recovered from a young man in good health. Some clones in this sample may be carry-over from other donors' samples. This chain links TRBV13 with TRBJ1-6, with TRBD1 matching 7 bases. The sequencing input was naive CD8+ T cells from PBMCs. DNA for the CDR3: TGTGCCAGCAGACAGGGGTTATTAAATTCACCCCTCCACTTT. It specifies CASRQGLLNSPLHF.